This T cell receptor (beta chain) was sequenced during a study of shared clonotypes between healthy human individuals. Study outcomes and limitations: Deeper or shallower sequencing was expected to change how clonotypes are shared among donors.

It was across several immunoSEQ plates that each subset's genomic DNA was evenly split. Profiling relied on immunoSEQ multiplex PCR, and the TCRdb table lists in-frame clones only, not all of them. This sample has approximately 460,000 clones, with approximately 80% found just once. Remarks on this clone: Its antigen is unknown.

The CDR3 runs 14 residues. The J segment lost 6 bases and the V segment lost 6 bases, leaving 9 bases of the junction unmatched. CDR1 is MNHEY, CDR2 SVGAGI, per germline. All donors were healthy HIV-negative adults lacking recent acute infections or vaccinations. This sequence joins TRBV6-5 and TRBJ2-7, with 9 bases lining up with TRBD2. The sequenced sample was PBMCs. This TCR derives from a woman between 40 and 55 years old in good health. Some clones in this sample may be carry-over from other donors' samples. CDR3 loop: CASRTNSGSGEQYF. For the CDR3, the DNA is TGTGCCAGCAGGACGAATAGCGGGAGTGGCGAGCAGTACTTC.